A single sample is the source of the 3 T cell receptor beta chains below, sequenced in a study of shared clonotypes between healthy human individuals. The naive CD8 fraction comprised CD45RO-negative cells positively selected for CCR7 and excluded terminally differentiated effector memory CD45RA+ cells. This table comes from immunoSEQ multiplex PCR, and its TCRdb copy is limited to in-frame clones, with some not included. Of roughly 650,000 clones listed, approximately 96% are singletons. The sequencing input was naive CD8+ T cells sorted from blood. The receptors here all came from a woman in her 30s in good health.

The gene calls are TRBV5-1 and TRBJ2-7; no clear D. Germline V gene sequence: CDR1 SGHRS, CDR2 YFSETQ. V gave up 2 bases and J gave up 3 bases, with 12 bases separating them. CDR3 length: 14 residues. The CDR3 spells CASSFLMRGYEQYF. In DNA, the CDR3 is TGCGCCAGCAGCTTCCTAATGCGCGGCTACGAGCAGTACTTC.

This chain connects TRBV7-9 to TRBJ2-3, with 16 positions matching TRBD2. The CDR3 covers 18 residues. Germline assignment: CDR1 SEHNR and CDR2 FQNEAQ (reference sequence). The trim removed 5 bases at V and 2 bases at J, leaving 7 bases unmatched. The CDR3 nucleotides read TGTGCCAGCAGCCGGGGACTAGCGGGAGGGCCAATCACAGATACGCAGTATTTT. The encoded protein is CASSRGLAGGPITDTQYF.

CDR3 DNA: TGTGCCACCCTTAGGGGGGCTGAAGCTTTCTTT. Its translation: CATLRGAEAFF. The V gene is TRBV6-5, the J gene TRBJ1-1; D may be TRBD1 (6 bases). In germline, CDR1 is MNHEY, CDR2 SVGAGI. This CDR3 is 11 amino acids long. The V end was cut by 10 bases, the J end by 6 bases, with 12 bases between.